This passage covers 30 T cell receptor beta chains from one sample sequenced in a study of blood T cell repertoires in COVID-19. Profiled with immunoSEQ multiplex PCR; TCRdb holds only in-frame clones, not every one. The table records around 230,000 clones, about four fifths of them present only once. What was sequenced was peripheral blood. These receptors all come from a woman in her 50s with acute or convalescent COVID-19.

The chain couples TRBV14 to TRBJ1-1; 7 nucleotides line up with TRBD1. The CDR3 consists of 15 residues. V gave up 4 bases and J gave up 3 bases; unmatched junction bases: 8. Germline CDR1 and CDR2: SGHDN and FVKESK. The CDR3 DNA sequence: TGTGCCAGCAGCCCCTTAAGGCAGGGGGACACTGAAGCTTTCTTT. Its translation is CASSPLRQGDTEAFF.

Only a few counts were recorded for this clone. The chain has TRBV6-5 and TRBJ1-4; the D gene is possibly TRBD1 (5 bases). The CDR3 loop spans 12 amino acids. V gave up 8 bases and J gave up 6 bases, with 10 bases separating them. CDR1 and CDR2 (germline): MNHEY, SVGAGI. CDR3 in DNA: TGTGCCAGCGGTTTCAGGGATGAAAAACTGTTTTTT. This gives the protein CASGFRDEKLFF.

This clone was seen only a few times. V is TRBV7-2 and J is TRBJ1-5, with D possibly being TRBD1 (5 bases). CDR1 is SGHTA, CDR2 FQGNSA, per germline. Trimming removed 2 bases at V and 4 bases at J, with 6 bases between. The CDR3 runs to 13 residues. The chain's CDR3 is CASSLQGNQPQHF. CDR3 bases: TGTGCCAGCAGCTTACAGGGAAATCAGCCCCAGCATTTT.

V is TRBV15 and J is TRBJ2-3; 7 positions agree with TRBD2. CDR1 LNHNV and CDR2 YYDKDF come from the germline V gene (reference sequence). This CDR3 contains 13 residues. Germline trimming cut 11 bases from V and 1 base from J; bases unmatched to any gene: 6. CDR3 protein: CAVTRGGTDTQYF. For the CDR3, the DNA is TGTGCCGTTACCCGGGGGGGCACAGATACGCAGTATTTT.

V and J are TRBV2 and TRBJ1-2; 7 positions match TRBD1. Germline assignment: CDR1 SNHLY and CDR2 FYNNEI. V shed 5 bases and J 0 bases; nucleotides not matched to a gene: 3. The CDR3 totals 14 residues. This chain's CDR3 is CASSRDRANYGYTF. For the CDR3, the DNA is TGTGCCAGCAGTCGTGACAGGGCTAACTATGGCTACACCTTC.

The chain combines TRBV5-1 with TRBJ2-7; possibly TRBD1 for D (6 bases). V was clipped by 0 bases and J by 3 bases, with 13 bases between them. Per germline, CDR1 SGHRS and CDR2 YFSETQ. The CDR3 runs to 15 residues. The CDR3 nucleotides read TGCGCCAGCAGCTTGGCGGACAGAACCCGCTACGAGCAGTACTTC. Translating it yields CASSLADRTRYEQYF.

The gene calls are TRBV9 and TRBJ2-1; TRBD2 aligns across 9 bases. V lost 0 bases and J lost 4; bases outside the gene matches: 5. The CDR3 consists of 16 residues. Germline CDR1 and CDR2: SGDLS and YYNGEE. This CDR3 reads CASSVDSSGKYNEQFF. The CDR3 bases are TGTGCCAGCAGCGTAGATTCTAGCGGGAAGTACAATGAGCAGTTCTTC.

This chain joins TRBV27 and TRBJ2-7; 7 nucleotides align to TRBD1. This CDR3 has 13 residues. J lost 3 bases, V lost 5 bases, and 4 bases had no gene match. CDR1 is MNHEY, CDR2 SMNVEV, per germline (reference sequence). The CDR3 loop is CASSGRTGYEQYF. The CDR3 DNA is TGTGCCAGCAGTGGAAGGACAGGCTACGAGCAGTACTTC.

The chain employs TRBV12-5 and TRBJ2-1; 9 nucleotides match TRBD2. Germline CDR1 is LGHNT and CDR2 is FRNRAP. Losses at the gene ends were 7 bases for V and 8 bases for J; bases not matched to a gene: 15. The CDR3 has 16 amino acids. The CDR3 sequence: CASAPSGAGGRDEQFF. As DNA, the CDR3 is TGTGCTAGTGCCCCCTCCGGGGCGGGAGGGAGAGATGAGCAGTTCTTC.

The gene calls are TRBV2 and TRBJ1-5; 8 positions match TRBD1. The V and J ends lost 6 bases and 5 bases, in that order; junction bases with no gene match: 9. Germline loops: CDR1 SNHLY, CDR2 FYNNEI. The CDR3 covers 15 residues. The CDR3 sequence is CASRGAETGDQPQHF. Here the CDR3 DNA reads TGTGCCAGCAGGGGGGCCGAGACAGGGGATCAGCCCCAGCATTTT.

V and J are TRBV11-3 and TRBJ2-1; 7 nucleotides align to TRBD2. Germline lookup yields CDR1 SGHNT and CDR2 YENEEA. This CDR3 region has 13 residues. J was trimmed by 9 bases and V by 1 base; bases with no gene match: 3. The CDR3 sequence: CASSLGLAREQFF. In DNA, the CDR3 is TGTGCCAGCAGCTTAGGACTAGCCCGTGAGCAGTTCTTC.

This clone has a single count. The J gene is TRBJ1-6, the V gene TRBV11-2, with D uncertain. Germline lookup yields CDR1 SGHAT and CDR2 FQNNGV. V was pared by 2 bases and J by 10 bases, with 12 bases between. The CDR3 runs 14 residues. The chain's CDR3 is CASSLSSTASPLHF. The CDR3 DNA is TGTGCCAGCAGCTTAAGCTCAACCGCCTCACCCCTCCACTTT. The full variable domain, completed using reference TRBV11-2 and TRBJ1-6, is EAGVAQSPRYKIIEKRQSVAFWCNPISGHATLYWYQQILGQGPKLLIQFQNNGVVDDSQLPKDRFSAERLKGVDSTLKIQPAKLEDSAVYLCASSLSSTASPLHFGNGTRLTVT.

There are a few counts of this clone. The chain combines TRBV9 with TRBJ1-1, with TRBD1 matching 8 bases. This CDR3 region has 13 residues. After removal of 6 bases from V and 6 bases from J, the junction contained 7 bases not matched to a gene. Germline V gene lookup returns CDR1 SGDLS and CDR2 YYNGEE. This chain's CDR3 is CASKRTGSSEAFF. The CDR3 DNA reads TGTGCCAGCAAACGGACAGGGAGTTCTGAAGCTTTCTTT.

This sequence joins TRBV24-1 and TRBJ2-5, with 11 bases that match TRBD2. The junction had 17 bases not matched to a gene; V was cut back by 5 bases and J by 4 bases. Germline CDR1 reads KGHDR; CDR2 reads SFDVKD. This CDR3 is 19 amino acids long. CDR3 amino acids: CATSGPTSGSLEKVETQYF. DNA of the CDR3: TGTGCCACCAGTGGCCCCACTAGCGGGAGTTTGGAAAAGGTAGAGACCCAGTACTTC.

V gene TRBV6-4 combines with J gene TRBJ1-5, with 7 bases matching TRBD1. With 6 bases clipped from V and 9 bases from J, the junction kept 11 bases outside the gene matches. CDR1 MRHNA and CDR2 SNTAGT come from the germline V gene. This CDR3 spans 14 amino acids. The CDR3 loop reads CASSVTGAGGPQHF. The CDR3 nucleotides are TGTGCCAGCAGCGTAACAGGGGCCGGGGGGCCCCAGCATTTT.

J is TRBJ2-3 and V is TRBV15; 7 bases are a match to TRBD2. The germline CDR1 and CDR2 sequences are LNHNV and YYDKDF (reference sequence). The trim removed 1 base at V and 0 bases at J, leaving 7 bases unmatched. The CDR3 contains 17 residues. The CDR3 here is CATSRGLADTSTDTQYF. CDR3 nucleotide sequence: TGTGCCACCAGCAGAGGTCTAGCGGATACTAGCACAGATACGCAGTATTTT.

The chain is built from TRBV10-3 and TRBJ2-1, with D possibly matching TRBD2 (6 bases). CDR3 size: 16 residues. Germline CDR1 reads ENHRY; CDR2 reads SYGVKD. V was pared by 4 bases and J by 3 bases, with 16 bases between. The CDR3 loop reads CAISGGWDLVYNEQFF. The DNA for the CDR3 is TGTGCCATCAGTGGTGGTTGGGACTTAGTCTACAATGAGCAGTTCTTC.

V is TRBV21-1 and J is TRBJ1-1. TRBV21-1 represents a pseudogene. CDR3 length equals 14 residues. CDR3 in DNA: TGTGCCAGCAGCAAGAGAACCCTCAACACTGAAGCTTTCTTT. Residues: CASSKRTLNTEAFF.

The rearrangement joins TRBV19 to TRBJ2-7; the D gene is possibly TRBD2 (5 bases). The CDR3 length is 13 residues. The V gene's germline CDR1 is LNHDA and CDR2 SQIVND (reference sequence). V lost 4 bases and J 3 bases, leaving 10 bases between the germline ends. The CDR3 loop is CASSKAGLYEQYF. The CDR3 DNA reads as TGTGCCAGTAGTAAGGCGGGTCTCTACGAGCAGTACTTC.

V and J are TRBV3-1 (or the pseudogene TRBV3-2) and TRBJ2-7; 7 bases agree with TRBD2. The CDR3 extends over 14 amino acids. Unmatched junction bases numbered 6, after V lost 4 bases and J lost 3 bases. Germline CDR1 reads LGHDT; CDR2 reads YNNKEL (reference sequence). The CDR3, as DNA: TGTGCCAGCAGCCCCGGGGAGGGTAGCTACGAGCAGTACTTC. It yields the protein CASSPGEGSYEQYF.

The chain joins TRBV6-6 to TRBJ1-1, with no clear D. Trimming stripped 0 bases from V and 6 bases from J, with 17 bases between. The CDR3 is made up of 16 amino acids. Germline V gene lookup returns CDR1 MNHNY and CDR2 SVGAGI (reference sequence). The CDR3 loop reads CASSYSSVREGPEAFF. The CDR3 DNA sequence: TGTGCCAGCAGTTACTCGTCGGTAAGGGAGGGCCCTGAAGCTTTCTTT.

V usage is TRBV14 and J usage is TRBJ1-6; D gene ambiguous. The CDR3 runs 15 residues. Trimming removed 0 bases at V and 6 bases at J, with 9 bases between. Germline V lookup: CDR1 SGHDN, CDR2 FVKESK. The CDR3 sequence is CASSQERGRNSPLHF. The CDR3, as DNA: TGTGCCAGCAGCCAAGAACGGGGTCGTAATTCACCCCTCCACTTT.

V gene TRBV6-5 combines with J gene TRBJ1-2; 10 bases are shared with TRBD1. This CDR3 has 14 amino acids. The V segment lost 7 bases and the J segment 8 bases; nucleotides outside the gene matches: 10. The germline gives CDR1 MNHEY, CDR2 SVGAGI. DNA of the CDR3: TGTGCCAGCATACTTACCGGGACAGGGGACGGCTACACCTTC. It yields the protein CASILTGTGDGYTF.

The chain employs TRBV18 and TRBJ2-2; 8 bases agree with TRBD2. V trimming: 2 bases; J trimming: 1 base; junction bases outside the gene matches: 9. The CDR3 extends over 18 amino acids. Germline V lookup: CDR1 KGHSH, CDR2 LQKENI. CDR3 nucleotide sequence: TGTGCCAGCTCACCATTTCCAGCGGGAGTACAGAACACCGGGGAGCTGTTTTTT. Encoded protein: CASSPFPAGVQNTGELFF.

This clone turned up a few times. CDR3 residues: CSVGGYQGTQFF. The DNA for the CDR3 is TGCAGCGTTGGGGGGTACCAGGGGACGCAGTTCTTC. This chain joins TRBV29-1 and TRBJ2-1, with D perhaps TRBD1 (6 bases). CDR3 length: 12 amino acids. Deletions cut 4 bases from V and 12 bases from J, with 16 bases between. The germline V gene encodes CDR1 SQVTM and CDR2 ANQGSEA.

The chain employs TRBV4-2 and TRBJ2-7; 7 positions match TRBD1. The CDR3 is 16 residues long. The V and J ends lost 1 base and 1 base, in that order; junction bases with no gene match: 7. The germline V gene encodes CDR1 LGHNA and CDR2 YNFKEQ. The CDR3 reads CASSQATGQRSYEQYF. DNA for the CDR3: TGTGCCAGCAGCCAAGCGACGGGACAGAGATCCTACGAGCAGTACTTC.

The chain employs TRBV5-8 and TRBJ1-1, with D possibly being TRBD1 (6 bases). The CDR3 is 13 residues long. The V gene's germline CDR1 is SGHTS and CDR2 YDEGEE. V lost 0 bases and J lost 11, with 14 bases in between. The CDR3 DNA reads TGTGCCAGCAGCTTGGTTAAACAGGGTGTCGCTTTCTTT. Encoded protein: CASSLVKQGVAFF.

Details on this clone: Other DNA sequences of this sample code for an identical CDR3. The V call is TRBV5-1, the J call TRBJ2-5; TRBD1 is a possible D gene (6 bases). The CDR3 spans 14 residues. Trimming removed 4 bases from V and 2 bases from J, with 12 bases in between. The germline gives CDR1 SGHRS, CDR2 YFSETQ. CDR3 coding DNA: TGCGCCAGCAGCAAAAGGACAGAGCAAGAGACCCAGTACTTC. Translation: CASSKRTEQETQYF.

The rearrangement links TRBV15 to TRBJ2-1; 7 bases agree with TRBD1. Germline-derived CDR1 and CDR2 are LNHNV and YYDKDF (reference sequence). Trimming took 1 base from V and 2 from J; bases not matched to a gene: 8. This CDR3 comprises 17 residues. DNA for the CDR3: TGTGCCACCAGCAGAGGTACAGGGGCCCCGACCTACAATGAGCAGTTCTTC. Protein: CATSRGTGAPTYNEQFF. Complete variable domain (other parts from reference TRBV15 and TRBJ2-1): DAMVIQNPRYQVTQFGKPVTLSCSQTLNHNVMYWYQQKSSQAPKLLFHYYDKDFNNEADTPDNFQSRRPNTSFCFLDIRSPGLGDTAMYLCATSRGTGAPTYNEQFFGPGTRLTVL.

The rearrangement uses TRBV7-6 and TRBJ1-3; D remains ambiguous. The length of the CDR3 is 15 residues. With 4 bases removed from V and 4 bases from J, the gap between germline ends came to 14 bases. CDR1 and CDR2 (germline): SGHVS, FNYEAQ. The DNA for the CDR3 is TGTGCCAGCAGCTCCTCCCCTGGCCCCGGAAACACCATATATTTT. It specifies CASSSSPGPGNTIYF. The full variable domain, in which reference TRBV7-6 and TRBJ1-3 provide the parts outside the CDR3, is GAGVSQSPRYKVTKRGQDVALRCDPISGHVSLYWYRQALGQGPEFLTYFNYEAQQDKSGLPNDRFSAERPEGSISTLTIQRTEQRDSAMYRCASSSSPGPGNTIYFGEGSWLTVV.